These T cell receptor beta chains were read from a single sample in a study of T cell responses to AZD1222 COVID-19 vaccine. Generated by immunoSEQ multiplex PCR, the TCRdb table keeps only in-frame clones and is missing some. The sample comprises under 200,000 clones, about nine tenths of which are singletons, and 2.7% rests with the top ten. The sequences come from peripheral blood, collected on day 0 of MenACWY control vaccination. Receptors were obtained from an adult in good health. Each CDR3 is given without its conserved first and last residue.

v_call,cdr3_length,j_call,cdr3_aa
TRBV3-1/TRBV3-2,13,TRBJ1-5,ASSQGVGGSQPQH
TRBV19,14,TRBJ1-4,ASSNPGSATNEKLF
TRBV21-1,16,TRBJ1-4,ASSKARSGPPTNEKLF
TRBV5-1,14,TRBJ2-7,ASSYGASGIFYEQY
TRBV27,13,TRBJ2-5,ASSTYGGSQETQY
TRBV14,12,TRBJ1-3,ASSPRTGPGTIY
TRBV7-3,13,TRBJ2-3,ASSSSGRAVDTQY
TRBV19,13,TRBJ1-5,ASNRMQGSNQPQH
TRBV5-4,12,TRBJ1-1,ASSSPGVNTEAF
TRBV7-9,13,TRBJ1-1,ASSLLGQMNTEAF
TRBV27,12,TRBJ2-3,ASSRLAGTDTQY
TRBV6-5,14,TRBJ1-2,ASSYSQTGGYYGYT
TRBV6-1,13,TRBJ2-2,ASSENTGSGGELF
TRBV5-1,15,TRBJ2-3,ASSPHRSGGGTDTQY
TRBV7-9,11,TRBJ1-1,ASSFAGNTEAF
TRBV7-6,14,TRBJ2-7,ASSLAIGTSSYEQY
TRBV25-1,9,TRBJ1-3,ASGLGNTIY
TRBV15,11,TRBJ1-6,ATSRNTNSPLH
TRBV27,11,TRBJ1-2,ASSTGPNYGYT
TRBV9,11,TRBJ1-1,ASSPPPNTEAF
TRBV19,12,TRBJ2-7,ASSTGYGHYEQY
TRBV11-3,15,TRBJ2-1,ASSLGVGLSSYNEQF
TRBV24-1,15,TRBJ1-3,ATSDCRCGTTGNTIY
TRBV5-8,13,TRBJ2-1,ASSLAGTGSNEQF
TRBV5-1,13,TRBJ2-7,ASSVGLAGVYEQY
TRBV5-1,14,TRBJ2-2,ASSTQLAGEVGELF
TRBV7-2,13,TRBJ2-7,ASSLRQGGSYEQY
TRBV15,11,TRBJ2-5,ATSIQGGETQY
TRBV3-1/TRBV3-2,15,TRBJ1-3,ASSQDISRAVGNTIY
TRBV27,13,TRBJ2-7,ASSWDRGSFNEQY
TRBV9,14,TRBJ1-2,ASSLGRDRGTSGYT
TRBV19,15,TRBJ1-6,ASSPRDRRSYNSPLH
TRBV7-3,10,TRBJ1-2,ASSSRRDGYT
TRBV19,14,TRBJ1-2,ASSIGPGQGNYGYT
TRBV5-4,10,TRBJ1-2,ASTRTGEGYT
TRBV19,13,TRBJ2-1,ASSIRSSEYAEQF
TRBV28,11,TRBJ1-1,ASNQAMNTEAF
TRBV24-1,13,TRBJ1-5,ATSDLLQGNQPQH
TRBV7-9,14,TRBJ2-1,ASSLDQGRSYNEQF
TRBV4-1,13,TRBJ2-7,ASSLTPAPPYEQY
TRBV27,15,TRBJ2-3,ASSLSDSSASTDTQY
TRBV30,9,TRBJ2-1,AWSVGLEQF
TRBV30,10,TRBJ2-7,AWSRGAGEQY
TRBV28,12,TRBJ1-2,ASSPIQGPYGYT
TRBV5-4,17,TRBJ2-2,ASSLGGLAGGPNTGELF
TRBV18,11,TRBJ2-5,ASSPNTQETQY
TRBV7-2,13,TRBJ1-3,ASSLYDSSGNTIY
TRBV28,13,TRBJ1-2,ASSLQGRSNYGYT
TRBV6-5,14,TRBJ1-4,ASSYSNPGSTEKLF
TRBV2,13,TRBJ2-5,ASRRTSGSRETQY
TRBV3-1/TRBV3-2,14,TRBJ1-6,ASSRTGGGWNSPLH
TRBV29-1,9,TRBJ1-2,SGGTGQGYT